The next 12 T cell receptor beta chains were all read from a single sample in a study of CD8+CD57+ T cells in acquired aplastic anemia (dated by TCRdb to the late 2010s). Sequencing was carried out with an Illumina HiSeq 2000. Genomic DNA served as template for TCR beta VDJ combination and CDR3 sequence profiling. TCRdb applied fastp at Q25 and MiXCR to the public reads, then kept only in-frame beta chains. Rows with a matching CDR3 protein are joined into one entry that keeps the most common DNA and genes. This sample has around 200,000 distinct CDR3 sequences in its table, and around 50% of those were observed once. The top ten constitute 10% to 15% of the sample. Patients chosen for sequencing had shown expansion of CD8+CD57+ cells by flow cytometry. The source material was sorted CD4+, CD8+, or CD8+CD57+ T cells (not recorded which) from PBMCs. The receptors shown here come from a human donor with aplastic anemia.

This clonotype was recorded at least ten times. This sequence joins TRBV6-1 and TRBJ2-7; D may be TRBD2 (5 bases). Germline CDR1 MNHNS, CDR2 SASEGT. V lost 5 bases and J lost 0, with 14 bases in between. The CDR3 has 15 amino acids. CDR3 bases: TGTGCCAGCAGTCCTACCACAGACTACTCCTACGAGCAGTACTTC. Residues: CASSPTTDYSYEQYF.

This chain links TRBV7-8 with TRBJ1-1; no definite D call. Looked up from germline, CDR1 is SGHVS and CDR2 is FQNEAQ. The CDR3 length is 14 residues. V was pared by 5 bases and J by 1 base, with 11 bases between. This CDR3 reads CASSPTTGNTEAFF. The DNA of the CDR3 is TGTGCCAGCAGCCCAACGACGGGGAACACTGAAGCTTTCTTT.

The chain carries TRBV20-1 and TRBJ2-7; 8 bases agree with TRBD2. The V gene's germline CDR1 is DFQATT and CDR2 SNEGSKA (reference sequence). V dropped 0 bases and J dropped 5; count of bases not matched to a gene: 9. This CDR3 region has 15 residues. The CDR3 sequence is CSARELEREWHEQYF. CDR3 DNA: TGCAGTGCTAGAGAACTAGAGCGGGAGTGGCACGAGCAGTACTTC.

V and J are TRBV13 and TRBJ2-7; possibly TRBD1 for D (6 bases). V was trimmed by 7 bases and J by 3 bases, leaving 13 bases between them. Per the germline V gene, CDR1 is PRHDT and CDR2 is FYEKMQ (reference sequence). The CDR3 loop spans 13 amino acids. The DNA for the CDR3 is TGTGCCAGCATACAAGACAGGCGCTACGAGCAGTACTTC. Protein product: CASIQDRRYEQYF.

This clonotype was observed at least ten times. The rearrangement joins TRBV7-3 to TRBJ2-3, with a tentative D call TRBD2 (7 bases). Per the germline V gene, CDR1 is SGHTA and CDR2 is FQGTGA. This CDR3 has 16 residues. The V end was cut by 5 bases, the J end by 1 base, with 16 bases between. Here the CDR3 DNA reads TGTGCCAGCAGCCCCGGTGGGGGGGGGCGCACAGATACGCAGTATTTT. As protein: CASSPGGGGRTDTQYF.

The CDR3 spells CAISMDGETNQPQHF. The CDR3 DNA follows: TGTGCCATCAGTATGGACGGTGAAACGAATCAGCCCCAGCATTTT. The genes are TRBV10-3 and TRBJ1-5; D ambiguous. The germline V gene encodes CDR1 ENHRY and CDR2 SYGVKD. CDR3 size: 15 residues. Trimming took off 5 bases at V and 4 bases at J, with 15 bases between the two ends.

This clonotype was counted many times. The V gene is TRBV14, the J gene TRBJ2-7; D may be TRBD1 (6 bases). The length of the CDR3 is 14 residues. Trimming removed 4 bases at V and 3 bases at J, with 13 bases between. Germline V gene lookup returns CDR1 SGHDN and CDR2 FVKESK. Written as DNA, the CDR3 is TGTGCCAGCAGCCCTCAGAGGGGGTTCTACGAGCAGTACTTC. Amino acids: CASSPQRGFYEQYF.

CDR3 amino acids: CASSLRSITEAFF. In DNA form, the CDR3 reads TGTGCCAGCAGTTTACGATCGATCACTGAAGCTTTCTTT. V gene TRBV27 combines with J gene TRBJ1-1, with D uncertain. Germline V gene lookup returns CDR1 MNHEY and CDR2 SMNVEV (reference sequence). The V end lost 2 bases, the J end lost 4 bases, and 8 bases lay between the germline ends. The CDR3 is 13 residues long.

Of note for this clonotype: The junction does not match germline at one end; this may be a read error. The J gene is TRBJ2-3, the V gene TRBV27, with D perhaps TRBD1 (6 bases). The germline V gene encodes CDR1 MNHEY and CDR2 SMNVEV (reference sequence). The CDR3 loop spans 13 amino acids. The CDR3 nucleotides are TGTGCCAACAGTTTGGCAGGGGCAGATACGCAGTATTTT. Translated, it gives CANSLAGADTQYF.

This clonotype was seen a few times. As DNA, the CDR3 is TGTGCCATCTCGGGCGGGACACCGGGGGATGGAGAGACCCAGTACTTC. It yields the protein CAISGGTPGDGETQYF. This rearrangement joins TRBV10-3 to TRBJ2-5; TRBD1 or TRBD2 may be the D gene (6 bases each). This CDR3 is built from 16 residues. Looked up from germline, CDR1 is ENHRY and CDR2 is SYGVKD. The V end lost 8 bases, the J end lost 4 bases, and 23 bases lay between the germline ends.

Details on this clonotype: The junction and the germline gene differ at one end; a read error may be behind it. The chain couples TRBV6-5 to TRBJ2-7, with D uncertain. CDR1 is MNHEY, CDR2 SVGAGI, per germline. The CDR3 extends over 12 amino acids. The CDR3: CASSFSGYEHYF. The CDR3 coding sequence is TGTGCCAGCAGTTTTTCCGGTTACGAGCATTACTTC.

The chain joins TRBV19 to TRBJ1-5; TRBD1 might be the D (5 bases). The germline V gene has CDR1 LNHDA and CDR2 SQIVND (reference sequence). There are 13 residues in the CDR3. V dropped 8 bases and J dropped 3 bases, with 11 bases sitting between them. In DNA, the CDR3 is TGTGCCAGTGGCGCAGGGTTCAATCAGCCCCAGCATTTT. Amino acids: CASGAGFNQPQHF. Using reference TRBV19 and TRBJ1-5 for the parts outside the CDR3, the full variable domain is DGGITQSPKYLFRKEGQNVTLSCEQNLNHDAMYWYRQDPGQGLRLIYYSQIVNDFQKGDIAEGYSVSREKKESFPLTVTSAQKNPTAFYLCASGAGFNQPQHFGDGTRLSIL.